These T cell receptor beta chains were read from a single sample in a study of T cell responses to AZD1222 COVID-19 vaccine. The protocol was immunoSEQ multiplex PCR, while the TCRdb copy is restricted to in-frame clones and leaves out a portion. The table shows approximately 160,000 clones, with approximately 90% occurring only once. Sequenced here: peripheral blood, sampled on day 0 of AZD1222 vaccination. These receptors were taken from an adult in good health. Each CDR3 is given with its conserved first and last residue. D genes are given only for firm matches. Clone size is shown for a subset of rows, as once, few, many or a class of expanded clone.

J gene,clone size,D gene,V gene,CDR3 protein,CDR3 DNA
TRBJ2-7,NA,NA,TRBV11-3,CASSSFSREQYF,TGTGCCAGCAGCTCCTTTAGTCGGGAGCAGTACTTC
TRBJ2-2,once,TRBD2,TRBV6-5,CASSSTSAHTGELFF,TGTGCCAGCAGCTCGACTAGCGCCCACACCGGGGAGCTGTTTTTT
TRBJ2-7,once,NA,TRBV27,CASSFRGPSVKEQYF,TGTGCCAGCAGTTTCAGAGGTCCCTCGGTGAAAGAGCAGTACTTC
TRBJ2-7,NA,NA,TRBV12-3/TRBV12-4,CASSLQGPYEQYF,TGTGCCAGCAGTTTACAGGGTCCCTACGAGCAGTACTTC
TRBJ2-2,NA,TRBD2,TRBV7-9,CASSLGGRAAGELFF,TGTGCCAGCAGCTTAGGCGGGAGGGCGGCCGGGGAGCTGTTTTTT
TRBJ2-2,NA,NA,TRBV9,CASSEGPTGELFF,TGTGCCAGCAGCGAGGGGCCTACCGGGGAGCTGTTTTTT
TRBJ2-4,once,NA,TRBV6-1,CASSEATEGAKNIQYF,TGTGCCAGCAGTGAAGCTACAGAGGGAGCCAAAAACATTCAGTACTTC
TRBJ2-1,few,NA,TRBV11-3,CASSLLVRGSHNEQFF,TGTGCCAGCAGCTTACTTGTCCGGGGGTCCCACAATGAGCAGTTCTTC
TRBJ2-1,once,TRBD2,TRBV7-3,CASSPGLAGGLNEQFF,TGTGCCAGCAGCCCAGGACTAGCGGGAGGTCTTAATGAGCAGTTCTTC
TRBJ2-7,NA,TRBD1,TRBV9,CASSPRQGADQYF,TGTGCCAGCAGCCCTCGACAGGGGGCAGATCAGTACTTC
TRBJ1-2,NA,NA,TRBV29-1,CSVAPIGGYGYTF,TGCAGCGTTGCCCCTATAGGGGGCTATGGCTACACCTTC
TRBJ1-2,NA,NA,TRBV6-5,CASSLVAGQLYGYTF,TGTGCCAGCAGTTTGGTCGCCGGGCAGCTCTATGGCTACACCTTC
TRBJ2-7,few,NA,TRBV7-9,CASSLETLGYEQYF,TGTGCCAGCAGCTTAGAGACTCTAGGCTACGAGCAGTACTTC